The 25 T cell receptor beta chains in this list originate from one sample, sequenced in a study of T cells and copy number aberrations in small-cell lung cancer. Produced via immunoSEQ multiplex PCR; TCRdb's table is partial and in-frame only. The sample shows approximately 6,600 clones, 60% to 80% of them seen only once. Sequencing was carried out using normal tissue next to the tumor. These receptors were obtained from a woman aged 65 to 85 with small cell lung cancer. Some clones in this sample may be carry-over from other donors' samples.

J is TRBJ2-3 and V is TRBV2; 9 bases align to TRBD2. Trimming removed 4 bases from V and 8 bases from J; junction bases left unmatched: 13. In germline, CDR1 is SNHLY, CDR2 FYNNEI. The CDR3 totals 16 residues. The CDR3 nucleotides read TGTGCCAGCAGTGTAAGGGGTGTTAGCGGGAGACTTACGCAGTATTTT. This translates into CASSVRGVSGRLTQYF.

The V gene is TRBV29-1, the J gene TRBJ2-1; 13 positions agree with TRBD2. V shed 8 bases and J 8 bases; nucleotides not matched to a gene: 9. CDR3 length: 14 amino acids. CDR1 SQVTM and CDR2 ANQGSEA come from the germline V gene. The CDR3 DNA reads TGCAGCTTGACTAGCGGGAGGTCTGGGGATGAGCAGTTCTTC. Translation: CSLTSGRSGDEQFF.

The J gene is TRBJ2-1, the V gene TRBV5-6; D is unresolved. This CDR3 contains 13 residues. CDR1 SGHDT and CDR2 YYEEEE come from the germline V gene. V was shortened by 1 base and J by 5 bases, with 7 bases between the two germline ends. CDR3 bases: TGTGCCAGCAGCTTGTTCATGAACAATGAGCAGTTCTTC. This codes for CASSLFMNNEQFF.

The chain combines TRBV7-6 with TRBJ2-5, with 10 bases matching TRBD2. The CDR3 consists of 15 residues. After removal of 1 base from V and 5 bases from J, the junction contained 4 bases not matched to a gene. CDR1 and CDR2 from the germline V gene are SGHVS and FNYEAQ. CDR3 sequence reads: CASSLVAGGGETQYF. CDR3 sequence (DNA): TGTGCCAGCAGCTTAGTAGCGGGAGGAGGCGAGACCCAGTACTTC.

V gene TRBV19 combines with J gene TRBJ2-7; 9 bases fit TRBD2. There are 16 residues in the CDR3. V trimming: 3 bases; J trimming: 7 bases; junction bases outside the gene matches: 13. Per the germline V gene, CDR1 is LNHDA and CDR2 is SQIVND (reference sequence). CDR3 in amino acids: CASSMAASGKEREQYF. For the CDR3, the DNA is TGTGCCAGTAGTATGGCGGCTAGCGGGAAAGAAAGGGAGCAGTACTTC.

Details on this clone: Within the sample, other DNA sequences also encode this same CDR3. J is TRBJ2-3 and V is TRBV6-5, with D hard to call. The V gene's germline CDR1 is MNHEY and CDR2 SVGAGI. This CDR3 has 15 residues. Trimming took 8 bases from V and 1 from J, leaving 16 bases between them. CDR3 loop: CASGPMLGGTDTQYF. Written as DNA, the CDR3 is TGTGCCAGCGGACCAATGCTGGGCGGCACAGATACGCAGTATTTT.

V usage is TRBV2 and J usage is TRBJ2-3; D is uncertain. With 7 bases removed from V and 1 base from J, the gap between germline ends came to 9 bases. CDR3 size: 13 residues. In germline, CDR1 is SNHLY, CDR2 FYNNEI. For the CDR3, the DNA is TGTGCCAGCACAACTCCGGGCACAGATACGCAGTATTTT. Translating gives CASTTPGTDTQYF.

The J gene is TRBJ2-1, the V gene TRBV19; D is unclear. Germline-derived CDR1 and CDR2 are LNHDA and SQIVND (reference sequence). The V end lost 5 bases, the J end lost 5 bases, and 16 bases lay between the germline ends. The CDR3 runs 15 residues. The DNA of the CDR3 is TGTGCCAGTAGTCCCTCTCTAGGTACCCACAATGAGCAGTTCTTC. This encodes CASSPSLGTHNEQFF.

V usage is TRBV14 and J usage is TRBJ2-6; TRBD1 matches 7 bases. The germline V gene encodes CDR1 SGHDN and CDR2 FVKESK. CDR3 length: 15 amino acids. Losses at the gene ends were 5 bases for V and 3 bases for J; bases not matched to a gene: 4. The CDR3 region has the DNA TGTGCCAGCAGCGTCGCAGGGGGTGGGGCCAACGTCCTGACTTTC. Its translation: CASSVAGGGANVLTF.

The rearrangement links TRBV7-9 to TRBJ2-1; D is possibly TRBD1 or TRBD2 (5 bases each). The CDR3 has 14 amino acids. The germline V and J ends were trimmed by 1 base and 5 bases, with 9 bases remaining between them. Germline CDR1 reads SEHNR; CDR2 reads FQNEAQ (reference sequence). The CDR3 coding sequence is TGTGCCAGCAGCTTAGTGGGACCAGACAATGAGCAGTTCTTC. Translating gives CASSLVGPDNEQFF. The whole variable domain, remainder taken from reference TRBV7-9 and TRBJ2-1, is DTGVSQNPRHKITKRGQNVTFRCDPISEHNRLYWYRQTLGQGPEFLTYFQNEAQLEKSRLLSDRFSAERPKGSFSTLEIQRTEQGDSAMYLCASSLVGPDNEQFFGPGTRLTVL.

V usage is TRBV18 and J usage is TRBJ2-3; 10 bases are shared with TRBD1. The CDR3 sequence is 17 residues long. Germline CDR1 is KGHSH and CDR2 is LQKENI. The V segment lost 3 bases and the J segment 3 bases; nucleotides outside the gene matches: 9. The CDR3 loop is CASSPLEGQGKTDTQYF. DNA of the CDR3: TGTGCCAGCTCACCCCTTGAGGGACAGGGGAAGACAGATACGCAGTATTTT.

The chain links TRBV28 to TRBJ2-3; no clear D gene. V lost 5 bases to trimming and J lost 0 bases, with 3 bases between them. This CDR3 has 12 amino acids. CDR1 is MDHEN and CDR2 is SYDVKM in the germline V gene. CDR3 residues: CASSESTDTQYF. The DNA for the CDR3 is TGTGCCAGCAGTGAGAGCACAGATACGCAGTATTTT.

In this sample, this clone is medium-sized. The chain carries TRBV5-1 and TRBJ2-1; the D is unclear. Germline V gene lookup returns CDR1 SGHRS and CDR2 YFSETQ. The CDR3 contains 15 residues. V lost 0 bases and J lost 6, with 13 bases in between. In nucleotides, the CDR3 is TGCGCCAGCAGCTTGGCTCGTGCGCTTTCCAATGAGCAGTTCTTC. Translation gives CASSLARALSNEQFF.

The chain carries TRBV4-1 and TRBJ2-3, with D possibly being TRBD2 (6 bases). The CDR3 is 16 residues long. The germline CDR1 and CDR2 sequences are MGHRA and YSYEKL. Trimming stripped 4 bases from V and 3 bases from J, with 17 bases between. The CDR3 DNA follows: TGCGCCAGCAGCCCCACAGGTTCCCGGGGGACAGATACGCAGTATTTT. Translating gives CASSPTGSRGTDTQYF.

The chain has TRBV9 and TRBJ2-5, with TRBD2 matching over 7 bases. With 2 bases clipped from V and 7 bases from J, the junction kept 8 bases outside the gene matches. Germline V CDR1 and CDR2: SGDLS, YYNGEE. The CDR3 extends over 14 amino acids. CDR3 bases: TGTGCCAGCAGCGTCGGCGGGAGCCTAGGGACCCAGTACTTC. Its translation: CASSVGGSLGTQYF.

The chain links TRBV27 to TRBJ1-2; 7 bases agree with TRBD1. This CDR3 has 14 residues. Germline V CDR1 and CDR2: MNHEY, SMNVEV (reference sequence). V lost 6 bases and J lost 0; bases outside the gene matches: 4. Written as DNA, the CDR3 is TGTGCCAGCAGATCCGGGACAGCTAACTATGGCTACACCTTC. Translation: CASRSGTANYGYTF.

The V and J genes are TRBV11-2 and TRBJ2-7, with D perhaps given as TRBD1 or TRBD2 (6 bases each). The CDR3 consists of 14 residues. Germline CDR1 is SGHAT and CDR2 is FQNNGV. The V and J ends lost 6 bases and 6 bases respectively, with 18 bases between them. Here the CDR3 DNA reads TGTGCCAGCAGTAGAGTCGGGGGACAAACCGAGCAGTACTTC. Translated: CASSRVGGQTEQYF.

This chain uses TRBV19 with TRBJ2-7, with no clear D. Per germline, CDR1 LNHDA and CDR2 SQIVND (reference sequence). V shed 7 bases and J shed 5 bases, with 18 bases lying between them. This CDR3 spans 14 amino acids. The CDR3 sequence is CASNPDTGFHEQYF. The CDR3 coding sequence is TGTGCCAGTAACCCCGACACCGGGTTCCACGAGCAGTACTTC.

V is TRBV7-9 and J is TRBJ2-1, with a tentative D call TRBD1 (7 bases). The CDR3 is 12 residues long. Germline-derived CDR1 and CDR2 are SEHNR and FQNEAQ (reference sequence). The V end lost 2 bases, the J end lost 9 bases, and 8 bases lay between the germline ends. The DNA for the CDR3 is TGTGCCAGCAGCTTACAGGGGGGTGAGCAGTTCTTC. Its protein product is CASSLQGGEQFF.

The chain employs TRBV30 and TRBJ2-1; 10 positions agree with TRBD2. The CDR3 is made up of 13 amino acids. V lost 2 bases and J lost 15; bases outside the gene matches: 10. Germline CDR1 is GTSNPN and CDR2 is SVGIG (reference sequence). CDR3 protein: CAWSLGAGGPPFF. The CDR3 DNA is TGTGCCTGGAGTCTCGGAGCGGGAGGGCCGCCGTTCTTC. The full variable domain, its missing parts supplied by reference TRBV30 and TRBJ2-1, is SQTIHQWPATLVQPVGSPLSLECTVEGTSNPNLYWYRQAAGRGLQLLFYSVGIGQISSEVPQNLSASRPQDRQFILSSKKLLLSDSGFYLCAWSLGAGGPPFFGPGTRLTVL.

With respect to this clone: At one end the junction does not follow the germline gene, possibly because of a read error. The V and J genes are TRBV7-7 and TRBJ2-5; possibly TRBD2 for D (7 bases). The CDR3 length is 14 residues. Germline V gene lookup returns CDR1 SSHAT and CDR2 FNYEAQ (reference sequence). CDR3 in DNA: TGTGCTAGCAGCCCTCGGGGGGCGGGAGAGACCCAGTACTTC. Protein: CASSPRGAGETQYF.

Points on this clone: A far larger clone is off by one base, so a read error is likely. The chain is built from TRBV21-1 and TRBJ2-1; the table names TRBD2, a call not compared with the DNA. TRBV21-1 is designated a pseudogene. This CDR3 has 16 amino acids. The CDR3 coding sequence is TGTGCCAGGATCCCCAGACTCTCATTCCCCTACAATGAGCAGTTCTTC. Translation: CARIPRLSFPYNEQFF.

The CDR3 sequence: CASSLSPGGTEAFF. CDR3 nucleotide sequence: TGTGCCAGCAGTTTATCCCCAGGGGGCACTGAAGCTTTCTTT. The V gene is TRBV27, the J gene TRBJ1-1; 7 nucleotides agree with TRBD1. V lost 0 bases, J lost 4 bases, and 2 bases stayed unmatched. The CDR3 extends over 14 amino acids. In germline, CDR1 is MNHEY, CDR2 SMNVEV (reference sequence).

The chain uses TRBV6-5 and TRBJ2-3; 11 bases match TRBD2. Per germline, CDR1 MNHEY and CDR2 SVGAGI. This CDR3 has 14 residues. V shed 6 bases and J 7 bases; nucleotides not matched to a gene: 6. The CDR3: CASRMGLAENTQYF. The CDR3 coding sequence is TGTGCCAGCAGGATGGGACTAGCGGAAAATACGCAGTATTTT.

The chain employs TRBV9 and TRBJ2-4, with D perhaps matching TRBD1 or TRBD2 (5 bases each). V lost 0 bases and J lost 6, with 13 bases in between. The CDR3 consists of 15 residues. CDR1 SGDLS and CDR2 YYNGEE come from the germline V gene. CDR3 amino acids: CASSVGDPRGNIQYF. Here the CDR3 DNA reads TGTGCCAGCAGCGTAGGGGACCCGAGGGGAAACATTCAGTACTTC.